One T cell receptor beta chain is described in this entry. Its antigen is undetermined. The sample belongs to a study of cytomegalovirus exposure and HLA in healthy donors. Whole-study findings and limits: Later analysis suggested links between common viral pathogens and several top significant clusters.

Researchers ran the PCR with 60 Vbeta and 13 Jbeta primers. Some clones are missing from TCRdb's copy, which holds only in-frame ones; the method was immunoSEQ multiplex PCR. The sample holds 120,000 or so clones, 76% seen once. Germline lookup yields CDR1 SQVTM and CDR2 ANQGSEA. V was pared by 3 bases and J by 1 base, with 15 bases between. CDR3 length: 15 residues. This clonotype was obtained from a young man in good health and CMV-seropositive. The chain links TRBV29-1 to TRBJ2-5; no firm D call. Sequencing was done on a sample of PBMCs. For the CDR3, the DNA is TGCAGCGTTGATTTCCGACTTGCCCCCCAAGAGACCCAGTACTTC. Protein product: CSVDFRLAPQETQYF.